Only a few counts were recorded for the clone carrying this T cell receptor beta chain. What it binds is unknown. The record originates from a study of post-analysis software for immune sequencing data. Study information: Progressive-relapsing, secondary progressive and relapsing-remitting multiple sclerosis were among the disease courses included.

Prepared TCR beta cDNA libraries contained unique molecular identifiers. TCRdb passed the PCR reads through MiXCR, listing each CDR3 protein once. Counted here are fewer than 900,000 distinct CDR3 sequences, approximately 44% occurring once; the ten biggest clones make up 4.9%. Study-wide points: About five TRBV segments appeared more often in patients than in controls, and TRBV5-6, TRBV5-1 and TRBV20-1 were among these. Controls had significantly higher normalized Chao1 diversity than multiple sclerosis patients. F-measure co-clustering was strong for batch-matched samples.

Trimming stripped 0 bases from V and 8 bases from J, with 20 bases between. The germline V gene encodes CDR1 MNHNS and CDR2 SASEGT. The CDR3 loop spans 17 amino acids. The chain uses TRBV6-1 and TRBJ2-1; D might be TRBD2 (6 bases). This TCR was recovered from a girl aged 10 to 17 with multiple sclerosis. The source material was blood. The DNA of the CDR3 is TGTGCCAGCAGTGAAGCGCTCAAGGTATGGGGAGGCCATGAGCAGTTCTTC. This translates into CASSEALKVWGGHEQFF.